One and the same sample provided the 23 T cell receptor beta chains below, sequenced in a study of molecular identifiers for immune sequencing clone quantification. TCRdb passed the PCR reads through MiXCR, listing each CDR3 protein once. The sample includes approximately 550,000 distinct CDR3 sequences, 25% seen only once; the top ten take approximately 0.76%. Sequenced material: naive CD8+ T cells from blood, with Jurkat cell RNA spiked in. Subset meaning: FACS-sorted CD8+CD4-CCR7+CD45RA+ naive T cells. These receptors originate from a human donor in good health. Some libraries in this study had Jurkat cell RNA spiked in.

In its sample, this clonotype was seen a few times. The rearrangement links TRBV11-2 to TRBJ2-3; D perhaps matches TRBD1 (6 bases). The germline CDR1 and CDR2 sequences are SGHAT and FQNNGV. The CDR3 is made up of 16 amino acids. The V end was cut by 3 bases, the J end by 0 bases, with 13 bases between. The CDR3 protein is CASSFGYDRSTDTQYF. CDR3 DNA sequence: TGTGCCAGCAGCTTTGGTTATGACAGGAGCACAGATACGCAGTATTTT.

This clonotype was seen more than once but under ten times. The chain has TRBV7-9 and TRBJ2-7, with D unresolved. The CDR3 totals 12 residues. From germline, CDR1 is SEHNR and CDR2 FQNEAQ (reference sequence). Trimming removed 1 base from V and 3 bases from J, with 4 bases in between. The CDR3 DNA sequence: TGTGCCAGCAGCTTAGTTATCTACGAGCAGTACTTC. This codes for CASSLVIYEQYF.

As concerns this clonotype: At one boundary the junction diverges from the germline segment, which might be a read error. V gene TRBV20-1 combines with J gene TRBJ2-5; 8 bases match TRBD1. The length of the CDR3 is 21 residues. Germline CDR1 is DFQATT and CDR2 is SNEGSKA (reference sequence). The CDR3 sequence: CRASTNPLRRPTTGGQETQYF. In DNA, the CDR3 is TGCCGTGCTAGCACTAACCCTCTCCGGCGACCTACTACAGGGGGCCAAGAGACCCAGTACTTC.

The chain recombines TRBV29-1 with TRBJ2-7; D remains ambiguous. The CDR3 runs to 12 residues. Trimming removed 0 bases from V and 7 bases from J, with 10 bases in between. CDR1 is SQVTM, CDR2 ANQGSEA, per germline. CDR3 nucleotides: TGCAGCGTTGAAGATCTGAGCAGAGAGCAGTACTTC. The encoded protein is CSVEDLSREQYF.

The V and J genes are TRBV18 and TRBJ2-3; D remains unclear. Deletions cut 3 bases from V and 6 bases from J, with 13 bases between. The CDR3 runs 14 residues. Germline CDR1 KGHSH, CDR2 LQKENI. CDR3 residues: CASSPTDRWDTQYF. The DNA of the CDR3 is TGTGCCAGCTCACCCACGGACCGTTGGGATACGCAGTATTTT.

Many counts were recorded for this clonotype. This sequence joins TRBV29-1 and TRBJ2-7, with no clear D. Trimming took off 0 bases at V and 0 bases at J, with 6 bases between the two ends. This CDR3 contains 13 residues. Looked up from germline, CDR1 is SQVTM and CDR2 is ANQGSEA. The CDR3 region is CSVEDTSSYEQYF. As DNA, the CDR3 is TGCAGCGTTGAAGACACAAGCTCCTACGAGCAGTACTTC.

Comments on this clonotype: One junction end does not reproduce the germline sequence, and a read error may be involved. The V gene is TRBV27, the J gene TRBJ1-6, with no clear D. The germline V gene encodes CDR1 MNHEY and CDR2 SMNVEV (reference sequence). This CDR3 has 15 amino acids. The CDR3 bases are TGTGCCAGCAGTTATCAGGCGTCCTATAATTCACCCCCCCACTTT. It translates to CASSYQASYNSPPHF.

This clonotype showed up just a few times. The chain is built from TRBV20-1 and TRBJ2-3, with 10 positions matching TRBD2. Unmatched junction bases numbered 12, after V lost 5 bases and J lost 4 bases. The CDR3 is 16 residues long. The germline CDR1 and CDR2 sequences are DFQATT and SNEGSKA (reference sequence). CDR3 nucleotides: TGCAGTGCTCGACTTATAGCGGGGGGTCTACCAGATACGCAGTATTTT. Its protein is CSARLIAGGLPDTQYF.

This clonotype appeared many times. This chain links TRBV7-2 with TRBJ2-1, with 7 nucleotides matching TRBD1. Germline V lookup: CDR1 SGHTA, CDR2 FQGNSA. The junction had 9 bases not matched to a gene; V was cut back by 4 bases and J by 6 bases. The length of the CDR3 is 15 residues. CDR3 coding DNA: TGTGCCAGCAGCTCCGCAGGGACAGCCGGCAATGAGCAGTTCTTC. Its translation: CASSSAGTAGNEQFF.

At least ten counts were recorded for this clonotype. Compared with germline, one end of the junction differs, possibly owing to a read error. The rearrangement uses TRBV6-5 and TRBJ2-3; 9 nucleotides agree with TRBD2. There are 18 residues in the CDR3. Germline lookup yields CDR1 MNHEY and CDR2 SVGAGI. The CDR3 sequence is CASRYYGTSPTGTDTQYF. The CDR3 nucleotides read TGTGCCAGCAGATACTACGGGACTAGCCCAACCGGCACAGATACGCAGTATTTT.

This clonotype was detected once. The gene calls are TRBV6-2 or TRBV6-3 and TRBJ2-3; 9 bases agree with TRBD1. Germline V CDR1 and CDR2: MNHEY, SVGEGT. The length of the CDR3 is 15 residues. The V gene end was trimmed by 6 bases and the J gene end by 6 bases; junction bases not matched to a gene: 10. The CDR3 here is CASSPGTGSGDTQYF. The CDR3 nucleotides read TGTGCCAGCAGCCCCGGGACAGGGTCAGGGGATACGCAGTATTTT.

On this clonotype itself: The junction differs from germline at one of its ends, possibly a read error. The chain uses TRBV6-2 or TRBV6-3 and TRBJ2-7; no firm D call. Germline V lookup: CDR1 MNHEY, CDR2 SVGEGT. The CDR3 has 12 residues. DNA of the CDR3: TGTGCCGGCAGTCCGCCTGCCTACGAGCAGTACTTC. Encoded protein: CAGSPPAYEQYF.

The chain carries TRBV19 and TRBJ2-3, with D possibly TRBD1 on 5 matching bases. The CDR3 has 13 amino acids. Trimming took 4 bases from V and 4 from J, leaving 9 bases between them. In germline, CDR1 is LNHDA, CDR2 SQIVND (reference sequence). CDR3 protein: CASSTGSADTQYF. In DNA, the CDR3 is TGTGCCAGTAGTACAGGGTCCGCAGATACGCAGTATTTT.

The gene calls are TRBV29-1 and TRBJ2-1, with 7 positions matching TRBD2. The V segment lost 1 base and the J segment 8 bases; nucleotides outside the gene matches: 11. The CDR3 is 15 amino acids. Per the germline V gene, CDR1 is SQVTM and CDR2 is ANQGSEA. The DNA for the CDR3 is TGCAGCGTTGAAGGCTTGTTTGGGACTATCTATGAGCAGTTCTTC. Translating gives CSVEGLFGTIYEQFF.

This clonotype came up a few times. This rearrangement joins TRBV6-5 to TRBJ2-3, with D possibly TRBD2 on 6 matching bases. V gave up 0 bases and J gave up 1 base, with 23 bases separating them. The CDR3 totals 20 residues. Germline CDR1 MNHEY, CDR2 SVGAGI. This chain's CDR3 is CASSYSLLTNSGEGTDTQYF. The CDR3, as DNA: TGTGCCAGCAGTTACTCGCTCCTCACAAATAGCGGAGAAGGCACAGATACGCAGTATTTT.

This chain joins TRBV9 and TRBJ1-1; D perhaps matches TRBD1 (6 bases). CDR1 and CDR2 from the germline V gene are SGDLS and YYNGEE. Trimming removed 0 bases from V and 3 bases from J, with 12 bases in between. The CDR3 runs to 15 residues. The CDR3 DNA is TGTGCCAGCAGCGTAGGGTGGGGGGCGGACACTGAAGCTTTCTTT. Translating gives CASSVGWGADTEAFF.

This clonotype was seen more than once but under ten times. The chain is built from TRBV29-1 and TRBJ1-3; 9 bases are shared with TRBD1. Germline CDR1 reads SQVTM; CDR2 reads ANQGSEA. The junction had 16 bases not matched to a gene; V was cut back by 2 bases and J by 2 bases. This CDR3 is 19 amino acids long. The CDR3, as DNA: TGCAGCGTTGAAATGGACAGGGGATTTGAGGTCGGCGCTGGAAACACCATATATTTT. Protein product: CSVEMDRGFEVGAGNTIYF.

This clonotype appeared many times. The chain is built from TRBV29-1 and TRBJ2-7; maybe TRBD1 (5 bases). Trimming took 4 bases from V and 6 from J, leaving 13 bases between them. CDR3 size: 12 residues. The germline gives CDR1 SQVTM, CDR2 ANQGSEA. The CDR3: CSVAGFQGEQYF. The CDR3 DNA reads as TGCAGCGTTGCAGGGTTCCAGGGCGAGCAGTACTTC.

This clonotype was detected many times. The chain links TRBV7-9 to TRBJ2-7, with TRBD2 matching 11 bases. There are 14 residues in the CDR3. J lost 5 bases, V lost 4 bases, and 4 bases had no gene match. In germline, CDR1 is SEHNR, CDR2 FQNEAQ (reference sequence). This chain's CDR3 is CASSSTSGSHEQYF. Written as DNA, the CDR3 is TGTGCCAGCAGCTCCACTAGCGGGAGCCACGAGCAGTACTTC.

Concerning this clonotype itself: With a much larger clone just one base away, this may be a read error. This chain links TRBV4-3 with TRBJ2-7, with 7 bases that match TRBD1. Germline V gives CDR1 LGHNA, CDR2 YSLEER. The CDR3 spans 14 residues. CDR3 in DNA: TGCGCCAGCAGCCAAGGGCACAGGGGCTACGTGCAGTACTTC. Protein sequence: CASSQGHRGYVQYF.

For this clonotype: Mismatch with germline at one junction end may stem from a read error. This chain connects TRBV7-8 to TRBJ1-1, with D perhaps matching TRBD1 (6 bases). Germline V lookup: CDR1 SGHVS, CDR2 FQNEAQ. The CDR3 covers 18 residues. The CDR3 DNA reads TGTGCCAGCGGCTTAGAGGGGGGGGACAACGTTTTGGGGACTGAAGCTTTCTTT. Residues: CASGLEGGDNVLGTEAFF. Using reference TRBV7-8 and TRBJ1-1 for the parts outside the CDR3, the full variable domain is GAGVSQSPRYKVAKRGQDVALRCDPISGHVSLFWYQQALGQGPEFLTYFQNEAQLDKSGLPSDRFFAERPEGSVSTLKIQRTQQEDSAVYLCASGLEGGDNVLGTEAFFGQGTRLTVV.

In DNA form, the CDR3 reads TGCAGTGCTAGAGATAAACAACAGGGGGTTAATTCACCCCTCCACTTT. Amino acid sequence: CSARDKQQGVNSPLHF. The chain uses TRBV20-1 and TRBJ1-6; 8 bases line up with TRBD1. The CDR3 contains 16 residues. Germline values: CDR1 DFQATT, CDR2 SNEGSKA (reference sequence). The V segment lost 0 bases and the J segment 6 bases; nucleotides outside the gene matches: 7.

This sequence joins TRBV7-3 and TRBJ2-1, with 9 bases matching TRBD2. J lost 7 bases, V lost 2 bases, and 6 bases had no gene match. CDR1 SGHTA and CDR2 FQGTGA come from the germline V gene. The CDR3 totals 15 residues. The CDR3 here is CASSLAGGPGNEQFF. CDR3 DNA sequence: TGTGCCAGCAGCTTAGCGGGAGGGCCGGGTAATGAGCAGTTCTTC.